These 11 T cell receptor beta chains were sequenced from one sample in a study of response to subunit inactivated influenza vaccine (dated by TCRdb to 2016 to 2019). Receptor amplification or capture employed RT-PCR. The instrument was an Illumina HiSeq 2500. Using fastp at Q25 and MiXCR, TCRdb reprocessed the public reads and kept productive beta chains. One record per CDR3 amino acid sequence lists the most common genes and DNA. Within this sample are about 520,000 distinct CDR3 sequences, with under 8.5% of them counted one time only. In total, the top ten clones hold about 12% of the sample. The sample in question was PBMCs from blood, obtained roughly 24 months after vaccination. The receptors come from a man aged 50 to 69 who received an inactivated influenza vaccine. Donor details come from another sample of the same person, matched by shared clones.

The chain carries TRBV5-4 and TRBJ2-5; D is possibly TRBD2 (6 bases). Trimming removed 3 bases at V and 2 bases at J, with 17 bases between. The CDR3 runs to 16 residues. CDR1 is SGHNT and CDR2 is YYREEE in the germline V gene (reference sequence). The CDR3 region has the DNA TGTGCCAGCAGCTCACGGGACGTGGGACTTCAAGAGACCCAGTACTTC. It translates to CASSSRDVGLQETQYF. Full variable domain (remainder filled in from reference TRBV5-4 and TRBJ2-5): ETGVTQSPTHLIKTRGQQVTLRCSSQSGHNTVSWYQQALGQGPQFIFQYYREEENGRGNFPPRFSGLQFPNYSSELNVNALELDDSALYLCASSSRDVGLQETQYFGPGTRLLVL.

This clonotype has a handful of counts. The CDR3 DNA reads as TGTGCCATTCATGACAGGGACAAAGGAAACACCATATATTTT. It specifies CAIHDRDKGNTIYF. V usage is TRBV10-3 and J usage is TRBJ1-3; 7 bases are shared with TRBD1. Losses at the gene ends were 9 bases for V and 4 bases for J; bases not matched to a gene: 9. This CDR3 region has 14 residues. CDR1 ENHRY and CDR2 SYGVKD come from the germline V gene.

This clonotype came up a few times. The rearrangement links TRBV5-1 to TRBJ2-2, with D tentatively TRBD1 (5 bases). V was pared by 4 bases and J by 7 bases, with 17 bases between. The CDR3 spans 15 residues. Germline V CDR1 and CDR2: SGHRS, YFSETQ. CDR3 coding DNA: TGCGCCAGCAGCGTCTTGGACAATACTATCGGGGAGCTGTTTTTT. It yields the protein CASSVLDNTIGELFF.

The CDR3 region has the DNA TGTGCCAGCAGCACCTCCCTAGGACTAGGGGCGGTCGATGAGCAGTTCTTC. This encodes CASSTSLGLGAVDEQFF. V gene TRBV7-2 combines with J gene TRBJ2-1; 7 nucleotides line up with TRBD2. CDR3 length: 17 amino acids. Unmatched junction bases numbered 18, after V lost 5 bases and J lost 8 bases. Looked up from germline, CDR1 is SGHTA and CDR2 is FQGNSA.

This clonotype was seen many times. The chain is built from TRBV12-3 or TRBV12-4 and TRBJ2-2; D gene ambiguous. The V end was cut by 6 bases, the J end by 2 bases, with 10 bases between. The CDR3 length is 14 residues. The CDR3 DNA follows: TGTGCCAGCAGGCCGGGCTCCAACACCGGGGAGCTGTTTTTT. As protein: CASRPGSNTGELFF.

V gene TRBV7-2 combines with J gene TRBJ2-1, with D perhaps TRBD2 (5 bases). CDR1 SGHTA and CDR2 FQGNSA come from the germline V gene. The CDR3 loop spans 15 amino acids. V dropped 1 base and J dropped 8 bases, with 15 bases sitting between them. The CDR3 loop is CASSLVPGWGDEQFF. In DNA form, the CDR3 reads TGTGCCAGCAGCTTAGTTCCGGGATGGGGAGATGAGCAGTTCTTC.

This clonotype has just a few counts. The chain is built from TRBV7-8 and TRBJ2-3; the D gene is possibly TRBD1 (6 bases). The length of the CDR3 is 15 residues. Germline loops: CDR1 SGHVS, CDR2 FQNEAQ. V gave up 2 bases and J gave up 2 bases, with 11 bases separating them. The CDR3 DNA follows: TGTGCCAGCAGCTTACTACAGGGCAACACAGATACGCAGTATTTT. Translation gives CASSLLQGNTDTQYF.

This clonotype was detected many times. The V call is TRBV18, the J call TRBJ2-3, with D possibly matching TRBD1 (5 bases). Germline values: CDR1 KGHSH, CDR2 LQKENI. CDR3 length: 18 amino acids. Deletions cut 3 bases from V and 2 bases from J, with 21 bases between. Here the CDR3 reads CASSPKNRKTDNTDTQYF. In DNA form, the CDR3 reads TGTGCCAGCTCACCGAAAAATCGGAAGACAGATAACACAGATACGCAGTATTTT.

V usage is TRBV7-2 and J usage is TRBJ2-1; weak D call: TRBD2 (5 bases). V was trimmed by 5 bases and J by 7 bases, leaving 18 bases between them. CDR1 and CDR2 (germline): SGHTA, FQGNSA. The CDR3 spans 15 residues. CDR3 in DNA: TGTGCCAGCAGCCCCAGCTCGACTAAAGGGAATGAGCAGTTCTTC. Translating gives CASSPSSTKGNEQFF.

This clonotype came up many times. The chain links TRBV7-9 to TRBJ2-1; D may correspond to TRBD1 or TRBD2 (5 bases each). Germline-derived CDR1 and CDR2 are SEHNR and FQNEAQ (reference sequence). The V end was cut by 10 bases, the J end by 3 bases, with 13 bases between. This CDR3 comprises 13 residues. The CDR3, as DNA: TGTGCCACCGACGGGACCATCTACAATGAGCAGTTCTTC. Residues: CATDGTIYNEQFF. The variable domain in full, with the rest retrieved from reference TRBV7-9 and TRBJ2-1, is DTGVSQNPRHKITKRGQNVTFRCDPISEHNRLYWYRQTLGQGPEFLTYFQNEAQLEKSRLLSDRFSAERPKGSFSTLEIQRTEQGDSAMYLCATDGTIYNEQFFGPGTRLTVL.

This clonotype has only a few counts. V gene TRBV12-3 or TRBV12-4 combines with J gene TRBJ2-1; 7 nucleotides align to TRBD2. The CDR3 contains 14 residues. V lost 1 base, J lost 12 bases, and 9 bases stayed unmatched. CDR3 in DNA: TGTGCCAGCAGTTTAGGTGGGGGGGTCGGCTGGCAGTTCTTC. This gives the protein CASSLGGGVGWQFF.